These 19 T cell receptor beta chains originate from one sample sequenced in a study of identical twins. TCRdb re-analysed the 5' RACE reads in MiXCR, keeping a single row per CDR3 protein. The table has roughly 690,000 distinct CDR3 sequences, about 20% seen once; the top ten hold around 4.5%. The same sample was also studied in work on T cells expressing NK-cell markers.

Sequencing used PBMCs. These receptor sequences come from a woman in her late teens or twenties in good health.

Many counts were recorded for this clonotype. CDR3 amino acids: CASSQDRTAEVRLNEQFF. The CDR3 DNA follows: TGCGCCAGCAGCCAAGATAGAACGGCCGAGGTACGACTGAATGAGCAGTTCTTC. The genes are TRBV4-3 and TRBJ2-1; D ambiguous. CDR3 size: 18 residues. CDR1 is LGHNA, CDR2 YSLEER, per germline. V was pared by 0 bases and J by 7 bases, with 22 bases between.

This clonotype was found a few times. This chain links TRBV24-1 with TRBJ2-1; D not certain. Germline V gene lookup returns CDR1 KGHDR and CDR2 SFDVKD. The CDR3 extends over 15 amino acids. Trimming shortened V by 0 bases and J by 9 bases, and 14 bases separated the two germline ends. CDR3 in DNA: TGTGCCACCAGTGATTTGGGACCCCCCTCCGGTGAGCAGTTCTTC. This gives the protein CATSDLGPPSGEQFF.

The chain couples TRBV11-2 to TRBJ2-7, with 9 nucleotides matching TRBD2. Germline CDR1 SGHAT, CDR2 FQNNGV. V shed 5 bases, J shed 0 bases, and the junction held 14 bases outside the gene matches. This CDR3 has 18 residues. The CDR3 loop is CASSVRSYSGSSSYEQYF. CDR3 DNA: TGTGCCAGCAGCGTTAGGTCTTATAGCGGGAGCTCCTCCTACGAGCAGTACTTC.

The chain has TRBV10-1 and TRBJ2-7; D not certain. V was pared by 3 bases and J by 5 bases, with 14 bases between. Per germline, CDR1 WNHNN and CDR2 SYGVQD (reference sequence). CDR3 length: 14 amino acids. CDR3: CASSEGSPAHEQYF. The CDR3 DNA reads as TGCGCCAGCAGTGAAGGCTCCCCAGCCCACGAGCAGTACTTC.

The chain couples TRBV12-3 or TRBV12-4 to TRBJ1-2; D is undetermined. The CDR3 is 15 amino acids. V was cut by 2 bases and J by 4 bases, with 14 bases left in between. CDR3 loop: CASSLRRSRGYGYTF. CDR3 nucleotide sequence: TGTGCCAGCAGTTTACGCAGGTCTCGGGGCTATGGCTACACCTTC.

The chain is built from TRBV5-1 and TRBJ2-1; 9 nucleotides line up with TRBD1. Trimming took 0 bases from V and 7 from J; bases not matched to a gene: 2. Germline V gives CDR1 SGHRS, CDR2 YFSETQ. This CDR3 is built from 14 residues. The CDR3 bases are TGCGCCAGCAGCTTGGAGGACAGGGGTAATGAGCAGTTCTTC. It yields the protein CASSLEDRGNEQFF.

This clonotype was detected a few times. This chain links TRBV11-3 with TRBJ2-1; weak D call: TRBD2 (7 bases). The V gene's germline CDR1 is SGHNT and CDR2 YENEEA. CDR3 length: 16 amino acids. Trimming took off 1 base at V and 4 bases at J, with 14 bases between the two ends. CDR3 nucleotides: TGTGCCAGCAGCTTAGGGGGGGGCGGGACGTACAATGAGCAGTTCTTC. Its protein is CASSLGGGGTYNEQFF.

This clonotype appeared a few times. V gene TRBV20-1 combines with J gene TRBJ2-4, with D unclear. V lost 3 bases, J lost 6 bases, and 9 bases lay in between. CDR1 DFQATT and CDR2 SNEGSKA come from the germline V gene (reference sequence). The length of the CDR3 is 12 residues. CDR3 nucleotide sequence: TGCAGTGCTAGCAAGGACGGAAACATTCAGTACTTC. Translating gives CSASKDGNIQYF.

The chain carries TRBV7-2 and TRBJ2-3; unclear D gene. This CDR3 has 16 residues. In germline, CDR1 is SGHTA, CDR2 FQGNSA. V lost 0 bases, J lost 0 bases, and 10 bases lay in between. CDR3 region: CASSLAPDASTDTQYF. The CDR3 nucleotides are TGTGCCAGCAGCTTAGCCCCTGACGCTAGCACAGATACGCAGTATTTT.

This clonotype was found once. The CDR3 sequence: CASSLRDRGPNEQFF. The DNA of the CDR3 is TGTGCCAGCAGCTTAAGGGACAGGGGGCCAAATGAGCAGTTCTTC. The chain combines TRBV7-2 with TRBJ2-1; TRBD1 aligns across 12 bases. Germline CDR1 SGHTA, CDR2 FQGNSA. The CDR3 is made up of 15 amino acids. The V gene end was trimmed by 2 bases and the J gene end by 7 bases; junction bases not matched to a gene: 3.

On this clonotype: One junction end does not reproduce the germline sequence, and a read error may be involved. The rearrangement links TRBV20-1 to TRBJ2-7; D remains ambiguous. The CDR3 runs 14 residues. The V gene's germline CDR1 is DFQATT and CDR2 SNEGSKA (reference sequence). CDR3 nucleotide sequence: TGCAGTGCCATCGGCCAAACATTCTCCAACGAGCAGTACTTC. The encoded protein is CSAIGQTFSNEQYF.

The chain links TRBV6-1 to TRBJ2-1, with TRBD1 matching over 9 bases. The trim removed 4 bases at V and 7 bases at J, leaving 8 bases unmatched. Germline values: CDR1 MNHNS, CDR2 SASEGT. CDR3 size: 15 residues. The CDR3 is CASSAGTGRWNEQFF. The DNA of the CDR3 is TGTGCCAGCAGTGCTGGGACAGGGCGGTGGAATGAGCAGTTCTTC.

The table lists this clonotype with a few counts. V gene TRBV29-1 combines with J gene TRBJ2-7; D possibly matches TRBD1 or TRBD2 (5 bases each). Germline V gene lookup returns CDR1 SQVTM and CDR2 ANQGSEA. V gave up 6 bases and J gave up 6 bases, with 18 bases separating them. The CDR3 extends over 13 amino acids. CDR3 nucleotide sequence: TGCAGCGTCCTTACAGATACCGGGGCCGAGCAGTACTTC. Its translation: CSVLTDTGAEQYF.

The rearrangement uses TRBV24-1 and TRBJ2-3; no clear D. The CDR3 consists of 14 residues. In germline, CDR1 is KGHDR, CDR2 SFDVKD. Trimming stripped 4 bases from V and 0 bases from J, with 7 bases between. The CDR3 nucleotides read TGTGCCACCAGTGACGACATCAGCACAGATACGCAGTATTTT. Protein product: CATSDDISTDTQYF.

CDR3 coding DNA: TGCAGTGCTGCCCTGATGCACTCAGGGGGCCGTTACGAGCAGTACTTC. It translates to CSAALMHSGGRYEQYF. J is TRBJ2-7 and V is TRBV20-1; 8 bases match TRBD1. The CDR3 consists of 16 residues. The V segment lost 5 bases and the J segment 4 bases; nucleotides outside the gene matches: 16. Germline-derived CDR1 and CDR2 are DFQATT and SNEGSKA (reference sequence).

This clonotype was observed at least ten times. The CDR3 spells CSARGPAGGYEQYF. The CDR3 region has the DNA TGCAGTGCTAGAGGCCCAGCGGGAGGCTACGAGCAGTACTTC. The V call is TRBV20-1, the J call TRBJ2-7, with TRBD2 matching over 9 bases. The CDR3 totals 14 residues. From germline, CDR1 is DFQATT and CDR2 SNEGSKA (reference sequence). Unmatched junction bases numbered 4, after V lost 1 base and J lost 3 bases.

The J gene is TRBJ2-5, the V gene TRBV9; D is undetermined. The CDR3 totals 14 residues. V lost 0 bases, J lost 6 bases, and 12 bases lay in between. Germline V gene lookup returns CDR1 SGDLS and CDR2 YYNGEE. The CDR3 here is CASSVDLGAQTQYF. DNA of the CDR3: TGTGCCAGCAGCGTAGATCTGGGCGCCCAGACCCAGTACTTC.

This chain joins TRBV20-1 and TRBJ1-1; TRBD1 might be the D (5 bases). The length of the CDR3 is 17 residues. The germline V gene has CDR1 DFQATT and CDR2 SNEGSKA (reference sequence). V was trimmed by 0 bases and J by 0 bases, leaving 17 bases between them. The CDR3 nucleotides are TGCAGTGCTAGAGATCCCCGGCAGGGTGGGATGAACACTGAAGCTTTCTTT. Translated, it gives CSARDPRQGGMNTEAFF.

A note on this clonotype: A much larger clone differs from this one at a single base, so this may be a read error. The chain is built from TRBV5-4 and TRBJ1-2, with no clear D. The germline V gene encodes CDR1 SGHNT and CDR2 YYREEE (reference sequence). V lost 4 bases and J lost 3, with 4 bases in between. This CDR3 has 11 residues. CDR3 DNA sequence: TGTGCCAGCAGCGGGGACTATGGCTACACCTTC. Protein sequence: CASSGDYGYTF.